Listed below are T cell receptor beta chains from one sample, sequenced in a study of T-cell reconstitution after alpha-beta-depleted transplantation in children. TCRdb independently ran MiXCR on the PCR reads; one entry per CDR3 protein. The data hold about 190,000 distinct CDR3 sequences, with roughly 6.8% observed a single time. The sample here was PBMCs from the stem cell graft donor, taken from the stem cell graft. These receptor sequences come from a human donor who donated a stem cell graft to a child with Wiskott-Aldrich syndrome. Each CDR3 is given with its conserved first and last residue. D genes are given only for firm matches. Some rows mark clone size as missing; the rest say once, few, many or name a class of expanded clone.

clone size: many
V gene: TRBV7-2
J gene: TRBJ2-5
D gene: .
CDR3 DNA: TGTGCCAGCAGCTTAGGGAGACGGACCCAAGAGACCCAGTACTTC
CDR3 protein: CASSLGRRTQETQYF

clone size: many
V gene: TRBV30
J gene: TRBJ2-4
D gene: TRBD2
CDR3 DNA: TGTGCCTGGAGGGACTCAGGACTAGGCCGACACTTC
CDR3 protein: CAWRDSGLGRHF

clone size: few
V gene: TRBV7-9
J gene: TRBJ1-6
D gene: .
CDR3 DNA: TGTGCCAGCAGCACCCAACAGGCGGGAGAGACCTCACCCCTCCACTTT
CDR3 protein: CASSTQQAGETSPLHF

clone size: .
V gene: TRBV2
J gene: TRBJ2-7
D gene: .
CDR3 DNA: TGTGCCAGCAGTACACTCCGGTCCTACGAGCAGTACTTC
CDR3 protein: CASSTLRSYEQYF

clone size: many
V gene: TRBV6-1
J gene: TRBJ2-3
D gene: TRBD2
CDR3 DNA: TGTGCCAGCAGTCCAAGGGGATTTAGGGATAGCGGGACAGATACGCAGTATTTT
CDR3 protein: CASSPRGFRDSGTDTQYF

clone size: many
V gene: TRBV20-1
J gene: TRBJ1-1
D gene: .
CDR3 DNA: TGCAGTGCTAGAGATGGGACAGCTTTCTTT
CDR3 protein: CSARDGTAFF

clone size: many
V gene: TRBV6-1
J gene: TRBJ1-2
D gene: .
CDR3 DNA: TGTGCCAGCTGGGGGGATGCCAACTATGGCTACACCTTC
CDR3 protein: CASWGDANYGYTF

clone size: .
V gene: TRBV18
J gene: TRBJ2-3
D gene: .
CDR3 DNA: TGTGCCAGCTCAGCCGTACCCTACTCCACAGATACGCAGTATTTT
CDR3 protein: CASSAVPYSTDTQYF

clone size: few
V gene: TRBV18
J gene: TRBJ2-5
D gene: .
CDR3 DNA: TGTGCCAGCTCACCACTGTTGGAGACCCAGTACTTC
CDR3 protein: CASSPLLETQYF

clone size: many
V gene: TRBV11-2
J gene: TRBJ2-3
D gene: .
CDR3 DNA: TGTGCCAGCAGCTTAGGTCCCGGAGCTAGCACAGATACGCAGTATTTT
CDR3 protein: CASSLGPGASTDTQYF

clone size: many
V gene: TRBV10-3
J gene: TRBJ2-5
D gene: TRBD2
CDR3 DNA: TGTGCCATCGGGCCCAGCGGGGTTAGGCTGGAGACCCAGTACTTC
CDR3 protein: CAIGPSGVRLETQYF

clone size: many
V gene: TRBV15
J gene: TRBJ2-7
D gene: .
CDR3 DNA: TGTGCCACCAGCAGATACCCAGGGGGGACGGTGAACTACGAGCAGTACTTC
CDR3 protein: CATSRYPGGTVNYEQYF

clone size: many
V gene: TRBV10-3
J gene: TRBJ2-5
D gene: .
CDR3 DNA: TGTGCCATCAGAATCGACAGTAGCGCAGAGACCCAGTACTTC
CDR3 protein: CAIRIDSSAETQYF

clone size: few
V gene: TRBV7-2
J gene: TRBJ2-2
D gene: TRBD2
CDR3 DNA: TGTGCCAGCAGCTTTATAGCGGGGAACACCGGGGAGCTGTTTTTT
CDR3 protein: CASSFIAGNTGELFF

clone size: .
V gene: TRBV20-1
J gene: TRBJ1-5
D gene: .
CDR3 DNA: TGCAGTGTGCAGGGAGTTAGCAATCAGCCCCAGCATTTT
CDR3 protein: CSVQGVSNQPQHF

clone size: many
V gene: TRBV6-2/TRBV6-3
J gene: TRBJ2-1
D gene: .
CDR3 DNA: TGTGCCAGCAGTTACTATGAGTACAATGAGCAGTTCTTC
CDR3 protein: CASSYYEYNEQFF

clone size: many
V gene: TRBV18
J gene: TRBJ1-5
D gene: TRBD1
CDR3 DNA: TGTGCCAGCTCACTGACAGGGGAGAATCAGCCCCAGCATTTT
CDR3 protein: CASSLTGENQPQHF

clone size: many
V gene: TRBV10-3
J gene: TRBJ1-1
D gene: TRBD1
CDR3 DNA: TGTGCCATCAGTGACCCGGGACAGAAGAACACTGAAGCTTTCTTT
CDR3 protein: CAISDPGQKNTEAFF

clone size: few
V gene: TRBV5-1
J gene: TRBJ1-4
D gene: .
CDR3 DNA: TGCGCCAGCAGCACGGGGCCGCTCGGGGATGAAAAACTGTTTTTT
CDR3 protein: CASSTGPLGDEKLFF

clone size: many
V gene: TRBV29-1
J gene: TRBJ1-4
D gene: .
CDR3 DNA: TGCAGCGTCCGGGACACTAATGAAAAACTGTTTTTT
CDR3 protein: CSVRDTNEKLFF

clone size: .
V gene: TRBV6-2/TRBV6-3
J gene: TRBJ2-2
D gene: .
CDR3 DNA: TGTGCCAGCAGTCTAACGGCGGCGAGAACCGGGGAGCTGTTTTTT
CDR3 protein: CASSLTAARTGELFF

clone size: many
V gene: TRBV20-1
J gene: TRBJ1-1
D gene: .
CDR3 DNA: TGCAGTGCTAGCGACCAGAACACTGAAGCTTTCTTT
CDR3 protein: CSASDQNTEAFF

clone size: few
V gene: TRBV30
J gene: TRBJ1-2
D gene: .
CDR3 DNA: TGTGCCTGGACCGACCAGCCCGTCGGGTATGGCTACACCTTC
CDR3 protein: CAWTDQPVGYGYTF

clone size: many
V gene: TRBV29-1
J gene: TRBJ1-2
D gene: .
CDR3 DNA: TGCAGCGTTGACCGCCGAGAAGTACAGAGTTTCTATGGCTACACCTTC
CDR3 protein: CSVDRREVQSFYGYTF

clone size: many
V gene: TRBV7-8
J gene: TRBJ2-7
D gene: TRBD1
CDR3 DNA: TGTGCCAGCAGCTTACAGGGACAGAGGGGTTTACAGCAGTACTTC
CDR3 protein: CASSLQGQRGLQQYF

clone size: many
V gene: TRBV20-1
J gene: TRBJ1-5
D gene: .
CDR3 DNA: TGCAGTGCTAGTCGGGTAGGGCAGAATAATCAGCCCCAGCATTTT
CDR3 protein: CSASRVGQNNQPQHF

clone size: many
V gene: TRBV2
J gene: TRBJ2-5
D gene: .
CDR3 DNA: TGTGCCAGCAGTCCTGAGCGGATAGAGACCCAGTACTTC
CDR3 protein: CASSPERIETQYF

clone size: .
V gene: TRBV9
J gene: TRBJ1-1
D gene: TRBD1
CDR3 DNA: TGTGCCAGCAGCGAGGACAGGGAACCCCCATCTGAAGCTTTCTTT
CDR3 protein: CASSEDREPPSEAFF

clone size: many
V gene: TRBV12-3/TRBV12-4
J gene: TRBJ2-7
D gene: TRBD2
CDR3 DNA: TGTGCCAGCAGTGCCCGGCGGGGGAGATCCTACGAGCAGTACTTC
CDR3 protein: CASSARRGRSYEQYF

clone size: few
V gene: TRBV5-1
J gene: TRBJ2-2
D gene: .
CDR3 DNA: TGCGCCAGCAGCTTACTGGCCGAGGGGAACACCGGGGAGCTGTTTTTT
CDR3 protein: CASSLLAEGNTGELFF

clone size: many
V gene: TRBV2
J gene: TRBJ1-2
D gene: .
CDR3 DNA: TGTGCCAGCAGTGCGGCAGGGGACTATGGCTACACCTTC
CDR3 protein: CASSAAGDYGYTF

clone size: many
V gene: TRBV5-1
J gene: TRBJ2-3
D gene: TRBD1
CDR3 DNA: TGCGCCAGCAGCAGGCAGGGACAGGGCACAGATACGCAGTATTTT
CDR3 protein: CASSRQGQGTDTQYF

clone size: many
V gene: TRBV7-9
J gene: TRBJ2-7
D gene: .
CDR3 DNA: TGTGCCAGCAGCTTAGGGACCAGGGTCGAGCAGTACTTC
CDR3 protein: CASSLGTRVEQYF

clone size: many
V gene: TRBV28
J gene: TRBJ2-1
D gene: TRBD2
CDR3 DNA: TGTGCCAGCAGTTTAACCAGCGGGGTGCACAATGAGCAGTTCTTC
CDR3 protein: CASSLTSGVHNEQFF

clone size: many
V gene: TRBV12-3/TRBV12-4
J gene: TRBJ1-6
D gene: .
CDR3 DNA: TGTGCCAGCAGCCTGACCGAGGAATCACCCCTCCACTTT
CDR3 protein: CASSLTEESPLHF

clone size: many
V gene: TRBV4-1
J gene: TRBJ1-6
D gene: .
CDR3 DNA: TGCGCCAGCAGCCAAGTATCTGGGCGGGATGGGTCACCCCTCCACTTT
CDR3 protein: CASSQVSGRDGSPLHF

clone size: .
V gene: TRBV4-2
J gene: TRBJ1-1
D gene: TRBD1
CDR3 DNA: TGTGCCAGCAGCCGGGACAGGGGAAAGGACACTGAAGCTTTCTTT
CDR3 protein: CASSRDRGKDTEAFF

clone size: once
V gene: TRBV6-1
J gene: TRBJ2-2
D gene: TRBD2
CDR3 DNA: TGTGCCAGCAAGCGGGGGGAGAGGTCGAACACCGGGGAGCTGTTTTTT
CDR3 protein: CASKRGERSNTGELFF

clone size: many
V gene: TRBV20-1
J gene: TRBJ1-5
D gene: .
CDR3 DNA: TGCAGTGCTAGTGTAGGGAGGACCGGCAATCAGCCCCAGCATTTT
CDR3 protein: CSASVGRTGNQPQHF

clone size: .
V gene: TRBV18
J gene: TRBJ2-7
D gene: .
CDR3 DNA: TGTGCCAGCTCACCTCGCCACGAGCAGTACTTC
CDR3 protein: CASSPRHEQYF

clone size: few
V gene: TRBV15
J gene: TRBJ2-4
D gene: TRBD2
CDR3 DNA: TGTGCCACCAGCAGAGATAAGGACGGGGGGATTCAGTACTTC
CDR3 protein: CATSRDKDGGIQYF

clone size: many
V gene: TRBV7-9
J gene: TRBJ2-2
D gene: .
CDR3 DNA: TGTGCCAGCAGCGTTCCGGTCCCAGGGGTCGGGGAGCTGTTTTTT
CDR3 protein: CASSVPVPGVGELFF

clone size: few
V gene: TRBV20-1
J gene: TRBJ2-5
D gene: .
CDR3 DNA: TGCAGTGCTAGAAAAAAAGAGACCCAGTACTTC
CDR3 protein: CSARKKETQYF

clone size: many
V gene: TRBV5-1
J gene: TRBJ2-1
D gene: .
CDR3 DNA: TGCGCCAGCAGCTTGGAGCAACTCTACAATGAGCAGTTCTTC
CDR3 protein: CASSLEQLYNEQFF

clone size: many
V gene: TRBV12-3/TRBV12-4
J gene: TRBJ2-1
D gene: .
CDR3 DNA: TGTGCCAGCAGTTTCTCGGACGACAATGAGCAGTTCTTC
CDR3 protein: CASSFSDDNEQFF

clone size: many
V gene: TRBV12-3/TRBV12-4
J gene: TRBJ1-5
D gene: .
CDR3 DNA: TGTGCCAGCAGTTTAGAGGGGGTAAGCAATCAGCCCCAGCATTTT
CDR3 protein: CASSLEGVSNQPQHF

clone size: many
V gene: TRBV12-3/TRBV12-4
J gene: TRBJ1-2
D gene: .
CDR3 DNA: TGTGCCAGCAGTTTCATGGGGAGCTATGGCTACACCTTC
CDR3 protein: CASSFMGSYGYTF

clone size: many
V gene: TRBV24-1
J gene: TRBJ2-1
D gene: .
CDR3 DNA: TGTGCCACCAGTGACCCTTTTAGTGAGCAGTTCTTC
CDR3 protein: CATSDPFSEQFF

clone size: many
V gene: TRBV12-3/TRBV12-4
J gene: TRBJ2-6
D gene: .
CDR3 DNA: TGTGCCAGCAGTTCTGGGGCCAACGTCCTGACTTTC
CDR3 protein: CASSSGANVLTF

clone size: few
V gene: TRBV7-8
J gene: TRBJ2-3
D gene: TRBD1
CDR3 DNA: TGTGCCAGCAGCTTAGCGGAACAGGGGGCAGATACGCAGTATTTT
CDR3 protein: CASSLAEQGADTQYF

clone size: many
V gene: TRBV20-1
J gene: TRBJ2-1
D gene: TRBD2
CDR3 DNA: TGCAGTGCCGGGACTAGCGTGGACAATGAGCAGTTCTTC
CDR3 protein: CSAGTSVDNEQFF

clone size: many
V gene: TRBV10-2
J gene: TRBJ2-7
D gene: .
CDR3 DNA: TGCGCCAGCAGGAGGGAGATATCCTACGAGCAGTACTTC
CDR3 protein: CASRREISYEQYF

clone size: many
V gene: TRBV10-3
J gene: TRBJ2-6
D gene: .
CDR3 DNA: TGTGCCATCAGGTACAACTCTGGGGCCAACGTCCTGACTTTC
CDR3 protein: CAIRYNSGANVLTF

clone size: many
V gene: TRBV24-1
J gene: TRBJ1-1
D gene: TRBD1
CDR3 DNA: TGTGCCACCAGTGATGAGGGACAGGGCCGAGCAGAAGCTTTCTTT
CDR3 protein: CATSDEGQGRAEAFF

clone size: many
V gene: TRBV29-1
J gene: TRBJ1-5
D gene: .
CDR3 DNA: TGCAGCGTTGAGACAGACCCCAATCAGCCCCAGCATTTT
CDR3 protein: CSVETDPNQPQHF

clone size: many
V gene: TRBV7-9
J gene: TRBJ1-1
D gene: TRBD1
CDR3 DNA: TGTGCCAGCAGCCCGGTGCGTCCGGGACAGGGACACACTGAAGCTTTCTTT
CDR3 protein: CASSPVRPGQGHTEAFF

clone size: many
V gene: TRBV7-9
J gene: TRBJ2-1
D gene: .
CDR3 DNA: TGTGCCAGTCAGGTGTTTAGGTACAATGAGCAGTTCTTC
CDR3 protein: CASQVFRYNEQFF